The clone carrying this TCR beta chain has ten or more counts. What it binds is unknown. The source of the sample is a study of spatial heterogeneity in lung cancer. General study results and limits: Intratumoral expanded alpha and beta TCR counts were found to track tumor mutation counts.

TCRdb re-called the 5' RACE reads through MiXCR, storing one row per CDR3 protein. The sample holds 23,000 or so distinct CDR3 sequences; roughly 6.7% are singletons and the top ten take around 10%. CDR3 size: 15 residues. Germline V gene lookup returns CDR1 LGHNA and CDR2 YSLEER. The germline V and J ends were trimmed by 0 bases and 10 bases, with 18 bases remaining between them. Time point reported: sample taken at primary tumor resection. The TCR originated in a male donor with early-stage non-small cell lung cancer. The input for sequencing was lung tumor tissue, taken at surgery. The V and J genes are TRBV4-3 and TRBJ1-1, with a tentative D call TRBD1 (5 bases). In nucleotides, the CDR3 is TGCGCCAGCAGCCAAGACTCAAGGGGAGACCGGGTAGCTTTCTTT. This gives the protein CASSQDSRGDRVAFF.